The TCR beta chain under discussion was sequenced for a study of cytomegalovirus exposure and HLA in healthy donors. General study results and limits: Rarity held for most TCR sequences, but there were some public TCRs that occurred in many donors. Researchers counted roughly 160 TCR beta chains as cytomegalovirus-associated. What a later analysis showed was that several of the most significant clusters appeared linked to common viral pathogens.

The ends lost 0 bases at V and 4 bases at J; junction bases unmatched: 0. CDR3 size: 16 residues. Germline CDR1 is MRHNA and CDR2 is SNTAGT. This clone was seen a few times. The antigen remains unidentified. Use of 60 Vbeta and 13 Jbeta primers characterized the PCR. Sequenced by immunoSEQ multiplex PCR; TCRdb stores in-frame clones only, minus some. The sample yields 30,000 to 40,000 clones, about 70% seen once. Material: PBMCs. The receptor was isolated from a man aged 40-49 years in good health and CMV-seropositive. J is TRBJ2-3 and V is TRBV6-4; 14 bases line up with TRBD2. The chain's CDR3 is CASSDSTSGGADTQYF. The CDR3 nucleotides are TGTGCCAGCAGTGACTCGACTAGCGGGGGGGCAGATACGCAGTATTTT.